A selection of T cell receptor beta chains follows, all from one sample in a study of cytomegalovirus exposure and HLA in healthy donors. Profiling relied on immunoSEQ multiplex PCR, and the TCRdb table lists in-frame clones only, not all of them. The data show 150,000 to 200,000 clones, with almost 80% seen just once and roughly 10% held by the top ten. The specimen was PBMCs. Receptors were obtained from a young man in good health and CMV-seropositive. The conserved cysteine and the conserved F or W are not part of the CDR3 here. Fields, in order: clone size, V gene, J gene, CDR3 protein. Only some rows state a clone size, as once, few, many or a class for expanded clones.

-	TRBV28	TRBJ2-7	ASRPPLSSYEQY
-	TRBV7-9	TRBJ2-1	ASSLGSSYNEQF
-	TRBV10-3	TRBJ2-5	AISESSDYIRSQETQY
-	TRBV30	TRBJ1-2	AWSEQGNYGYT
-	TRBV28	TRBJ1-2	ASSLGTSGGSYGYT
-	TRBV6-1	TRBJ2-7	ASFEPGQGTYEQY
once	TRBV7-2	TRBJ2-3	ASSLVAGGGPDTQY
-	TRBV4-2	TRBJ1-3	ASSQDSPRNTIY
-	TRBV4-1	TRBJ2-5	ASSPTPGVGETQY
-	TRBV15	TRBJ1-1	ATSSHRGREAF
-	TRBV28	TRBJ2-7	ASSSPTAQRTYEQY
-	TRBV5-8	TRBJ2-1	ASSTTTPSSYNEQF
-	TRBV6-1	TRBJ2-7	ASGQYEQY
-	TRBV15	TRBJ1-1	ATSRGQGLNTEAF
-	TRBV28	TRBJ2-7	ASSLWDTSYEQY
few	TRBV29-1	TRBJ1-4	SGKEGSNEKLF